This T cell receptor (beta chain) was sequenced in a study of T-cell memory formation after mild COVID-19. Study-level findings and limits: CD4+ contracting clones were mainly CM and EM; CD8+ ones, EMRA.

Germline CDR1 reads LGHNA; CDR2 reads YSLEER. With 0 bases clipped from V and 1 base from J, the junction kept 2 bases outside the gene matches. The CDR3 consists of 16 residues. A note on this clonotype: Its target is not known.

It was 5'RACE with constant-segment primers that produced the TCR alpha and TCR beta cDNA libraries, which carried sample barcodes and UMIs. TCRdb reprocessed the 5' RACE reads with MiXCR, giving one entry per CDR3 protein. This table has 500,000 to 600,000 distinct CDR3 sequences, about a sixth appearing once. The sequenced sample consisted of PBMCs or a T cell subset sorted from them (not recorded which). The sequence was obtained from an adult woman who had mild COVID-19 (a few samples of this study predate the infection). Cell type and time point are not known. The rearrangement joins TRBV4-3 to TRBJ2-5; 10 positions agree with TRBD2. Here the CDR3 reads CASSQDGTSAQETQYF. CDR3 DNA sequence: TGCGCCAGCAGCCAAGATGGGACTAGCGCCCAAGAGACCCAGTACTTC.